What follows are 10 T cell receptor beta chains derived from one specimen sequenced in a study of T cells in Graves' hyperthyroidism and ophthalmopathy (dated by TCRdb to between 2019 and 2020). Libraries were constructed by multiplex PCR. For sequencing, an Illumina HiSeq 2000 was employed. The TCR beta CDR3 regions were amplified from RNA transcripts. The first round of RT-PCR for the TCR CDR3 was performed with the HTBI primer set and the Qiagen OneStep RT-PCR kit. The public reads were quality trimmed at Q25 with fastp and then assembled into clones with MiXCR by TCRdb, keeping productive beta chains. Every distinct CDR3 protein forms one entry, paired with its most common genes and DNA. The sample profile shows 500,000 or so distinct CDR3 sequences; 17% of them were found once. The leading ten clones occupy approximately 15% of the sample. The sequenced material came from blood. The receptors come from a woman aged 18-35 years with Graves' ophthalmopathy.

A few counts support this clonotype. The genes are TRBV5-1 and TRBJ2-2, with TRBD1 matching 9 bases. This CDR3 is 16 amino acids long. The trim removed 6 bases at V and 2 bases at J, leaving 8 bases unmatched. In germline, CDR1 is SGHRS, CDR2 YFSETQ. The CDR3 sequence: CASNMDRGLNTGELFF. DNA for the CDR3: TGCGCCAGCAACATGGACAGGGGTCTTAACACCGGGGAGCTGTTTTTT.

The chain links TRBV4-2 to TRBJ2-7; 8 nucleotides align to TRBD2. The CDR3 length is 15 residues. Losses at the gene ends were 1 base for V and 2 bases for J; bases not matched to a gene: 4. Germline V gives CDR1 LGHNA, CDR2 YNFKEQ. The DNA of the CDR3 is TGTGCCAGCAGCCAAGGGACTAGCTGGACCTACGAGCAGTACTTC. Translating it yields CASSQGTSWTYEQYF.

This clonotype has a handful of counts. V and J are TRBV5-6 and TRBJ1-5, with D possibly TRBD1 on 6 matching bases. Germline V gene lookup returns CDR1 SGHDT and CDR2 YYEEEE. The CDR3 covers 16 residues. The V and J ends lost 2 bases and 4 bases respectively, with 16 bases between them. The CDR3 spells CASSLQGGVANQPQHF. CDR3 DNA: TGTGCCAGCAGCTTACAGGGAGGGGTGGCAAATCAGCCCCAGCATTTT.

This clonotype was detected only a few times. This chain uses TRBV6-1 with TRBJ2-7; D unresolved. Per the germline V gene, CDR1 is MNHNS and CDR2 is SASEGT. The CDR3 has 12 amino acids. V was trimmed by 3 bases and J by 6 bases, leaving 9 bases between them. DNA of the CDR3: TGTGCCAGCAGTGACTACCGAGTCGAGCAGTACTTC. Its translation is CASSDYRVEQYF.

There are many counts of this clonotype. The chain links TRBV27 to TRBJ2-7; tentatively, D is TRBD1 (6 bases). Trimming took 6 bases from V and 9 from J, leaving 15 bases between them. This CDR3 has 12 amino acids. The germline gives CDR1 MNHEY, CDR2 SMNVEV (reference sequence). The CDR3, as DNA: TGTGCCAGCAGAGGCAGGGGAGTCGGGCAGTACTTC. Protein: CASRGRGVGQYF.

This clonotype was observed at least ten times. The chain uses TRBV10-3 and TRBJ2-5; TRBD2 matches at 11 bases. CDR3 length: 15 residues. Per germline, CDR1 ENHRY and CDR2 SYGVKD. Trimming took 6 bases from V and 1 from J; bases not matched to a gene: 4. CDR3 amino acids: CAISAGLAAQETQYF. DNA for the CDR3: TGTGCCATCAGCGCGGGACTAGCGGCCCAAGAGACCCAGTACTTC.

This clonotype was seen ten or more times. This chain uses TRBV11-3 with TRBJ2-1; D is perhaps TRBD2 (5 bases). Germline V gene data show CDR1 as SGHNT and CDR2 as YENEEA. This CDR3 is 12 amino acids long. The V end lost 8 bases, the J end lost 6 bases, and 11 bases lay between the germline ends. CDR3 DNA sequence: TGTGCCAGCTCCTCCCGGGGCAATGAGCAGTTCTTC. As protein: CASSSRGNEQFF.

In its sample, this clonotype was seen many times. The rearrangement links TRBV19 to TRBJ1-5, with D unresolved. Germline V gives CDR1 LNHDA, CDR2 SQIVND (reference sequence). The CDR3 spans 13 residues. V shed 3 bases and J shed 4 bases, with 7 bases lying between them. The CDR3 coding sequence is TGTGCCAGTAGTATCATGGAGAATCAGCCCCAGCATTTT. Its protein product is CASSIMENQPQHF.

This clonotype was picked up many times. V usage is TRBV20-1 and J usage is TRBJ2-7; D ambiguous. From germline, CDR1 is DFQATT and CDR2 SNEGSKA (reference sequence). Trimming stripped 8 bases from V and 7 bases from J, with 15 bases between. This CDR3 has 11 amino acids. The CDR3 sequence is CSPRPVNEQYF. In DNA, the CDR3 is TGCAGTCCACGGCCTGTCAATGAGCAGTACTTC.

Only a few counts were recorded for this clonotype. The genes are TRBV5-1 and TRBJ1-1; D remains ambiguous. The CDR3 runs 12 residues. V was clipped by 6 bases and J by 6 bases, with 12 bases between them. Germline CDR1 reads SGHRS; CDR2 reads YFSETQ. The CDR3 here is CASKSGKAEAFF. The CDR3 DNA follows: TGCGCCAGCAAGAGCGGTAAGGCTGAAGCTTTCTTT.